The text below deals with one T cell receptor beta chain. CDR3 length: 13 residues. The germline V and J ends were trimmed by 8 bases and 5 bases, with 15 bases remaining between them. Germline assignment: CDR1 MNHNY and CDR2 SVGAGI (reference sequence). This specimen comes from a study of T cell repertoires in cytomegalovirus infection. A single record per CDR3 protein comes from TCRdb applying MiXCR to the reads. In the table there are around 530,000 distinct CDR3 sequences, 26% of which are singletons. The sequence was collected from a human donor in good health (CMV status not recorded). Some clones in this sample may be carry-over from other donors' samples. The V call is TRBV6-6, the J call TRBJ1-1; possible D gene TRBD1, 5 bases. What was sequenced was PBMCs. CDR3 in DNA: TGTGCCAGCGTAAGGGGCGCCGGAACTGAAGCTTTCTTT. Its translation is CASVRGAGTEAFF.